This is a list of T cell receptor beta chains from one sample in a study of T cell responses to AZD1222 COVID-19 vaccine. Here immunoSEQ multiplex PCR was the method, and the copy in TCRdb shows in-frame clones only, minus some. Altogether over 80,000 clones are present, 75% to 90% being singletons, with the ten largest covering about 31%. Specimen: peripheral blood, collected on day 0 of AZD1222 vaccination. These TCRs come from an adult in good health. CDR3s include the opening cysteine and the closing phenylalanine or tryptophan.

j_call: TRBJ2-1
v_call: TRBV6-1
cdr3_length: 15
cdr3_aa: CASSFQLAGYNEQFF

j_call: TRBJ1-5
v_call: TRBV7-5
cdr3_length: 11
cdr3_aa: CVRSLSKAQHF

j_call: TRBJ2-7
v_call: TRBV2
cdr3_length: 11
cdr3_aa: CATRLTYEQYF

j_call: TRBJ1-2
v_call: TRBV5-1
cdr3_length: 13
cdr3_aa: CASSFGSHFGYTF

j_call: TRBJ2-3
v_call: TRBV6-6
cdr3_length: 15
cdr3_aa: CASRATGYSTDTQYF

j_call: TRBJ2-7
v_call: TRBV7-3
cdr3_length: 16
cdr3_aa: CASSLKLQGPSYEQYF

j_call: TRBJ2-3
v_call: TRBV9
cdr3_length: 17
cdr3_aa: CASSVGLAVASTDTQYF

j_call: TRBJ2-1
v_call: TRBV27
cdr3_length: 16
cdr3_aa: CASSLLFLSSYNEQFF

j_call: TRBJ1-6
v_call: TRBV9
cdr3_length: 16
cdr3_aa: CASSRDGSSYNSPLHF

j_call: TRBJ2-5
v_call: TRBV7-2
cdr3_length: 17
cdr3_aa: CASSLARLAGEQETQYF

j_call: TRBJ1-3
v_call: TRBV7-2
cdr3_length: 14
cdr3_aa: CASSLLGEGNTIYF

j_call: TRBJ2-5
v_call: TRBV6-6
cdr3_length: 14
cdr3_aa: CASSYASGRETQYF

j_call: TRBJ1-2
v_call: TRBV6-5
cdr3_length: 13
cdr3_aa: CASSQTGLGGYTF

j_call: TRBJ2-3
v_call: TRBV5-1
cdr3_length: 16
cdr3_aa: CASSSGQQPTISPQYF

j_call: TRBJ2-6
v_call: TRBV4-3
cdr3_length: 15
cdr3_aa: CASSQDPGGANVLTF

j_call: TRBJ2-2
v_call: TRBV5-4
cdr3_length: 17
cdr3_aa: CASSLASGRWNTGELFF

j_call: TRBJ1-5
v_call: TRBV19
cdr3_length: 17
cdr3_aa: CASSPGQWSTGNQPQHF

j_call: TRBJ1-5
v_call: TRBV28
cdr3_length: 18
cdr3_aa: CASTIFPRVGGEGQPQHF

j_call: TRBJ2-2
v_call: TRBV6-4
cdr3_length: 15
cdr3_aa: CASSDSIWGPGELFF

j_call: TRBJ2-3
v_call: TRBV6-6
cdr3_length: 15
cdr3_aa: CASSYSRQGTDTQYF

j_call: TRBJ2-2
v_call: TRBV2
cdr3_length: 18
cdr3_aa: CASSGQGASGRVSGELFF

j_call: TRBJ1-4
v_call: TRBV7-6
cdr3_length: 15
cdr3_aa: CASSSSQGAREKLFF

j_call: TRBJ1-2
v_call: TRBV18
cdr3_length: 14
cdr3_aa: CASSPGRGDYGYTF

j_call: TRBJ1-6
v_call: TRBV28
cdr3_length: 14
cdr3_aa: CASRPGSLGSPLHF

j_call: TRBJ2-5
v_call: TRBV5-1
cdr3_length: 13
cdr3_aa: CASSLVGAETQYF

j_call: TRBJ2-3
v_call: TRBV7-3
cdr3_length: 15
cdr3_aa: CASSLWPQGADTQYF

j_call: TRBJ2-1
v_call: TRBV9
cdr3_length: 16
cdr3_aa: CASSASSGPPYNEQFF

j_call: TRBJ2-1
v_call: TRBV7-9
cdr3_length: 14
cdr3_aa: CASSFGGPYNEQFF

j_call: TRBJ2-7
v_call: TRBV7-2
cdr3_length: 14
cdr3_aa: CASSPGRMSDEQYF

j_call: TRBJ1-2
v_call: TRBV19
cdr3_length: 16
cdr3_aa: CASSSGSTGVRYGYTF

j_call: TRBJ1-3
v_call: TRBV11-2
cdr3_length: 14
cdr3_aa: CASRGVEGGNTIYF

j_call: TRBJ1-5
v_call: TRBV9
cdr3_length: 15
cdr3_aa: CASSVGGQVNQPQHF

j_call: TRBJ2-7
v_call: TRBV13
cdr3_length: 16
cdr3_aa: CASSRGQGSETYEQYF

j_call: TRBJ2-7
v_call: TRBV5-5
cdr3_length: 15
cdr3_aa: CASSWGTSGIYEQYF

j_call: TRBJ2-5
v_call: TRBV28
cdr3_length: 16
cdr3_aa: CASSLREALVGGTQYF

j_call: TRBJ2-2
v_call: TRBV30
cdr3_length: 12
cdr3_aa: CAWSPVQGELFF

j_call: TRBJ2-7
v_call: TRBV5-6
cdr3_length: 11
cdr3_aa: CASSRDYEQYF

j_call: TRBJ2-1
v_call: TRBV29-1
cdr3_length: 14
cdr3_aa: CSVAGGYSYNEQFF

j_call: TRBJ2-7
v_call: TRBV7-2
cdr3_length: 16
cdr3_aa: CASSLAVTSGGYEQYF